This TCR beta chain was retrieved from a study of blood T cell repertoires in COVID-19. As originally analysed: Amplification of reference gene primers provided the estimated nucleated cell counts. This table comes from immunoSEQ multiplex PCR, and its TCRdb copy is limited to in-frame clones, with some not included. D and trimming were read from the DNA, whereas the V and J calls and clone size are those reported in that table. The table records under 300,000 clones, 88% of them present only once. The CDR3 has 16 residues. Germline CDR1 MNHNS, CDR2 SASEGT. Trimming removed 1 base from V and 9 bases from J; junction bases left unmatched: 7. Participants, about 18 to 89 years old, spanned about 26 US areas. Cohorts were based on clinical histories the participants reported. Cohort 3 donors counted as recovered after two negative PCRs, clearance, or resolved symptoms.

Sequencing was carried out using PBMCs or T cells enriched from blood (not recorded which). This receptor was taken from a woman aged 50 to 60 who had recovered from COVID-19. The V and J genes are TRBV6-1 and TRBJ1-6, with 9 bases fitting TRBD1. Written as DNA, the CDR3 is TGTGCCAGCAGTGAAGACACAGGGGGCGAAGCTTCACCCCTCCACTTT. The encoded protein is CASSEDTGGEASPLHF.